A selection of T cell receptor beta chains follows, all from one sample in a study of blood T cell repertoires in COVID-19. Here immunoSEQ multiplex PCR was the method, and the copy in TCRdb shows in-frame clones only, minus some. The sample lists 350,000 to 400,000 clones, about 88% occurring once. Sequenced input: peripheral blood. The receptors come from a woman aged 60-75 years with COVID-19, enrolled during active disease. Each CDR3 is given with its conserved first and last residue. The order of the fields is V gene, clone size, J gene, D gene, CDR3 protein, CDR3 DNA. The D gene is left open where the match is weak. Clone size, where shown, is once, few, many, or a class for clones that have expanded.

TRBV27	.	TRBJ2-3	TRBD2	CASSFEAGGHHHTDTQYF	TGTGCCAGCAGTTTTGAAGCGGGGGGCCACCACCACACAGATACGCAGTATTTT
TRBV10-3	.	TRBJ1-1	TRBD1	CAISPQGWENTEAFF	TGTGCCATCAGCCCACAGGGGTGGGAGAACACTGAAGCTTTCTTT
TRBV5-1	.	TRBJ2-3	TRBD2	CASSLEGLASTDTQYF	TGCGCCAGCAGCTTGGAAGGACTAGCGAGCACAGATACGCAGTATTTT
TRBV11-1	.	TRBJ2-3	TRBD2	CASSRTSGYTDTQYF	TGTGCCAGCAGCCGGACTAGCGGGTACACAGATACGCAGTATTTT
TRBV5-1	once	TRBJ2-1	.	CASSLGQINEQFF	TGCGCCAGCAGCTTGGGGCAGATCAATGAGCAGTTCTTC
TRBV9	.	TRBJ2-2	.	CASSPKDSSTGELFF	TGTGCCAGCAGCCCAAAGGACAGTTCCACCGGGGAGCTGTTTTTT
TRBV6-5	.	TRBJ2-7	TRBD1	CASDRGITYEQYF	TGTGCCAGCGACAGGGGGATTACCTACGAGCAGTACTTC
TRBV19	.	TRBJ1-5	.	CASSGQGYNQPQHF	TGTGCCAGTAGTGGGCAGGGGTACAATCAGCCCCAGCATTTT
TRBV29-1	.	TRBJ1-2	.	CSVVGREEDGYTF	TGCAGCGTTGTGGGCCGGGAGGAAGATGGCTACACCTTC
TRBV7-9	.	TRBJ2-1	TRBD2	CASSFGAGGYNEQFF	TGTGCCAGCAGCTTTGGCGCGGGGGGCTACAATGAGCAGTTCTTC
TRBV7-2	.	TRBJ1-2	.	CASSERGLGYTF	TGTGCCAGCAGCGAAAGGGGTCTCGGCTACACCTTC
TRBV9	.	TRBJ2-3	.	CASSVGGSSTDTQYF	TGTGCCAGCAGCGTAGGAGGTTCTAGCACAGATACGCAGTATTTT
TRBV30	.	TRBJ1-2	TRBD1	CAWSVPTGVNYGYTF	TGTGCCTGGAGTGTACCGACAGGGGTAAACTATGGCTACACCTTC
TRBV11-2	.	TRBJ1-2	.	CATYGVVYGYTF	TGTGCCACCTACGGTGTTGTCTATGGCTACACCTTC
TRBV12-3/TRBV12-4	.	TRBJ1-2	.	CASSFSGQGHTF	TGTGCCAGCAGTTTCAGTGGGCAGGGGCACACCTTC
TRBV6-2/TRBV6-3	.	TRBJ2-3	.	CASSRGQLSTDTQYF	TGTGCCAGCAGTAGAGGACAGCTAAGCACAGATACGCAGTATTTT
TRBV3-1/TRBV3-2	.	TRBJ1-2	TRBD1	CASSQGDRAGGYTF	TGTGCCAGCAGCCAAGGGGACAGGGCGGGCGGCTACACCTTC
TRBV4-2	.	TRBJ1-6	.	CASSQDPAGSGSPLHF	TGTGCCAGCAGCCAAGATCCGGCGGGGTCTGGTTCACCCCTCCACTTT
TRBV6-2/TRBV6-3	.	TRBJ2-3	TRBD2	CASSYSGSGGGDTQYF	TGTGCCAGCAGTTACTCTGGCAGCGGGGGGGGAGATACGCAGTATTTT
TRBV7-3	.	TRBJ1-1	TRBD1	CASSSHYWTGAMNTEAFF	TGTGCCAGCAGCTCCCACTACTGGACAGGGGCGATGAACACTGAAGCTTTCTTT
TRBV4-2	.	TRBJ2-1	.	CASSHPTGSSVNEQFF	TGTGCCAGCAGCCATCCTACAGGGTCATCGGTCAATGAGCAGTTCTTC
TRBV2	.	TRBJ2-3	TRBD2	CASSRAGQEADTQYF	TGTGCCAGCAGTAGAGCGGGGCAGGAAGCAGATACGCAGTATTTT
TRBV4-2	once	TRBJ2-1	TRBD2	CASSQDWGGGAIGEQFF	TGTGCCAGCAGCCAAGATTGGGGCGGGGGGGCTATTGGTGAGCAGTTCTTC
TRBV5-8	.	TRBJ1-1	.	CASSSPLQRFTEAFF	TGTGCCAGCAGCTCCCCTCTCCAGCGGTTTACTGAAGCTTTCTTT
TRBV7-6	.	TRBJ2-1	.	CASSYPLGAGNPYNEQFF	TGTGCCAGCAGCTATCCCCTCGGGGCGGGGAATCCATACAATGAGCAGTTCTTC
TRBV5-4	.	TRBJ2-7	.	CASSRPGQTTYEQYF	TGTGCCAGCAGCCGGCCAGGGCAGACGACCTACGAGCAGTACTTC
TRBV10-1	once	TRBJ2-3	.	CASSEALRGTQYF	TGCGCCAGCAGTGAGGCCTTGCGGGGTACGCAGTATTTT
TRBV7-6	.	TRBJ2-3	TRBD1	CASSLGDRAISTDTQYF	TGTGCCAGCAGCTTAGGGGACAGGGCCATTAGCACAGATACGCAGTATTTT
TRBV10-2	few	TRBJ2-1	TRBD2	CASSLTSGGAGEQFF	TGCGCCAGCAGCCTGACTAGCGGGGGGGCCGGGGAGCAGTTCTTC
TRBV27	.	TRBJ2-7	TRBD1	CASSGQASSYEQYF	TGTGCCAGCAGCGGACAGGCGAGCTCCTACGAGCAGTACTTC
TRBV6-2/TRBV6-3	.	TRBJ1-2	TRBD1	CASSSQGALIGGYTF	TGTGCCAGCAGTTCACAGGGGGCGCTAATAGGAGGCTACACCTTC
TRBV5-6	.	TRBJ1-1	TRBD1	CASSRDRGPEAFF	TGTGCCAGCAGCCGCGACAGGGGGCCTGAAGCTTTCTTT
TRBV5-1	.	TRBJ1-5	.	CASSPDSSNQPQHF	TGCGCCAGCAGCCCCGACTCTAGCAATCAGCCCCAGCATTTT
TRBV18	.	TRBJ1-4	TRBD1	CASSPGTGGEKLFF	TGTGCCAGCTCACCCGGGACAGGGGGTGAAAAACTGTTTTTT
TRBV6-5	.	TRBJ1-5	.	CASSKDINQPQHF	TGTGCCAGCAGTAAGGACATTAATCAGCCCCAGCATTTT
TRBV23-1	.	TRBJ1-5	.	CASRQGRNQPQHF	TGCGCCAGCAGACAGGGTCGGAATCAGCCCCAGCATTTT
TRBV4-3	.	TRBJ1-2	.	CASSQVGREVNGYTF	TGCGCCAGCAGCCAAGTCGGAAGGGAGGTGAATGGCTACACCTTC
TRBV6-5	.	TRBJ2-7	TRBD2	CASPGTSGGSYEQYF	TGTGCCAGCCCAGGGACTAGCGGGGGCTCCTACGAGCAGTACTTC
TRBV3-1/TRBV3-2	.	TRBJ1-2	TRBD1	CASSPGTGVRGYTF	TGTGCCAGCAGCCCAGGGACAGGGGTAAGGGGCTACACCTTC
TRBV5-1	.	TRBJ1-3	.	CASSLFPGRNTIYF	TGCGCCAGCAGCTTGTTTCCGGGTAGAAACACCATATATTTT
TRBV7-2	.	TRBJ2-5	TRBD2	CASSWGTSGGQETQYF	TGTGCCAGCAGCTGGGGGACTAGCGGGGGCCAAGAGACCCAGTACTTC
TRBV4-3	.	TRBJ1-2	TRBD1	CASSQLQGAGYGYTF	TGCGCCAGCAGCCAACTTCAGGGGGCAGGGTATGGCTACACCTTC
TRBV15	.	TRBJ2-5	.	CATSRAGRETQYF	TGTGCCACCAGCAGAGCAGGCCGAGAGACCCAGTACTTC
TRBV3-1/TRBV3-2	.	TRBJ2-1	TRBD2	CASSQDFGTSGNEQFF	TGTGCCAGCAGCCAAGATTTTGGCACTAGCGGCAATGAGCAGTTCTTC
TRBV7-6	.	TRBJ2-7	TRBD1	CASSSSDRGDYEQYF	TGTGCCAGCAGCTCCTCCGACAGGGGAGACTACGAGCAGTACTTC
TRBV18	.	TRBJ2-3	.	CASSPLSGTTDTQYF	TGTGCCAGCTCACCACTCAGCGGAACCACAGATACGCAGTATTTT